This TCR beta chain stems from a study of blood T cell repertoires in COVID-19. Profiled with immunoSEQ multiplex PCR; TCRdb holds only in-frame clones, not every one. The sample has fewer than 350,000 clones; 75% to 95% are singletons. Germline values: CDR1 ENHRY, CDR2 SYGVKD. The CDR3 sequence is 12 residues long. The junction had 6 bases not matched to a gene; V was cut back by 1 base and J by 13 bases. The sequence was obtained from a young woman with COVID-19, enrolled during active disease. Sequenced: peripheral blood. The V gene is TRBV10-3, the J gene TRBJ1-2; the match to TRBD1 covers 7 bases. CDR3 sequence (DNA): TGTGCCATCAGTGAGTACGACAGGGAAGCCACCTTC. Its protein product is CAISEYDREATF.